The 27 T cell receptor beta chains below come from one sample, sequenced in a study of low-dose radiotherapy and immunotherapy resistance in tumors. The time point here: before trial treatment. First-strand cDNA relied on TRAV- and TRBV-specific primers spanning alpha and beta chains. For amplifying TCRs, the PCR ran for approximately 18 cycles with Phusion, which was used together with a constant-region primer and the adapter on the V primers. TCRdb re-derived calls from the reads in MiXCR, one entry per CDR3 protein. There are over 55,000 distinct CDR3 sequences in the sample; less than 40% occur only once, and around 10% lies in the top ten. The specimen was PBMCs, collected before treatment. Receptor source: a female donor with ovarian cancer.

The table lists this clonotype with many counts. This rearrangement joins TRBV19 to TRBJ2-2; possibly TRBD1 for D (5 bases). Germline V gene data show CDR1 as LNHDA and CDR2 as SQIVND (reference sequence). There are 14 residues in the CDR3. V shed 5 bases and J shed 3 bases, with 10 bases lying between them. The CDR3 sequence: CASSVPGYTGELFF. CDR3 nucleotides: TGTGCCAGTAGTGTACCAGGGTACACCGGGGAGCTGTTTTTT.

For this clonotype: A far larger clone is one base from this, pointing to a likely read error. The rearrangement links TRBV6-8 to TRBJ2-7; D not resolved. Germline-derived CDR1 and CDR2 are MNHGY and SAAAGT. The CDR3 sequence is 16 residues long. V gave up 2 bases and J gave up 5 bases, with 19 bases separating them. The CDR3 DNA is TGTGCCAGCAGTTACCCTAATGACCCGGACCCCCACGAGCAGTACTTC. As protein: CASSYPNDPDPHEQYF.

Only one count was recorded for this clonotype. A far larger clone is a single base away, which makes a read error likely. The CDR3 ends on some other residue instead of the conserved phenylalanine or tryptophan, so this is likely a read error. The rearrangement joins TRBV5-6 to TRBJ2-3, with D possibly matching TRBD2 (5 bases). This CDR3 is 15 amino acids long. Germline V lookup: CDR1 SGHDT, CDR2 YYEEEE. V was shortened by 5 bases and J by 0 bases, with 13 bases between the two germline ends. The CDR3 DNA follows: TGTGCCAGCAGTGAAGCCCCGGGGAGCACAGATACGCAGTATTTG. Protein: CASSEAPGSTDTQYL.

This clonotype was counted many times. This chain uses TRBV7-2 with TRBJ2-3, with 11 bases identical to TRBD2. The junction had 3 bases not matched to a gene; V was cut back by 6 bases and J by 1 base. Germline CDR1 SGHTA, CDR2 FQGNSA. This CDR3 has 15 amino acids. DNA for the CDR3: TGTGCCAGCAGGAGTAGCGGGAGGGGCACAGATACGCAGTATTTT. As protein: CASRSSGRGTDTQYF.

Turning to this clonotype: A far larger clone lies a single base away; this is likely a read error. The V call is TRBV22-1, the J call TRBJ1-5; the table's D call of TRBD1 was not tested on the DNA. TRBV22-1 is reported as a pseudogene. This CDR3 spans 15 amino acids. Written as DNA, the CDR3 is TGTGCCAGGAGGTACAGCGGACGGACATATCAGCCCCAGCATTTT. Protein sequence: CARRYSGRTYQPQHF.

Note on this clonotype: It is likely a read error: a sequence one base away is far more abundant. The chain joins TRBV29-1 to TRBJ2-5; maybe TRBD2 (6 bases). Trimming took off 0 bases at V and 11 bases at J, with 34 bases between the two ends. The CDR3 has 19 residues. From germline, CDR1 is SQVTM and CDR2 ANQGSEA. The CDR3: CSVEDFPGSDSRTYNEQYF. Here the CDR3 DNA reads TGCAGCGTTGAAGATTTCCCCGGGAGCGATTCACGAACCTACAATGAGCAGTACTTC.

This clonotype was counted a single time. This chain connects TRBV4-2 to TRBJ2-1; 9 bases align to TRBD2. This CDR3 comprises 16 residues. J gave up 8 bases and V 4 bases, and 12 bases lay outside the gene matches. CDR1 LGHNA and CDR2 YNFKEQ come from the germline V gene. CDR3 protein: CASSRGAGGSIDEQFF. The CDR3 DNA follows: TGTGCCAGCAGCCGAGGAGCGGGGGGTTCTATCGATGAGCAGTTCTTC.

This chain connects TRBV5-5 to TRBJ2-3; no firm D call. CDR1 is SGHKS and CDR2 is YYEKEE in the germline V gene (reference sequence). This CDR3 has 12 amino acids. V gave up 4 bases and J gave up 4 bases, with 7 bases separating them. In DNA, the CDR3 is TGTGCCAGCAGCAGGTTGGCAGATACGCAGTATTTT. It codes for CASSRLADTQYF.

To note about this clonotype: Given a far larger clone just one base away, this is likely a sequencing read error. V gene TRBV6-6 combines with J gene TRBJ1-1; D call uncertain. Deletions cut 6 bases from V and 8 bases from J, with 13 bases between. This CDR3 comprises 12 residues. The V gene's germline CDR1 is MNHNY and CDR2 SVGAGI (reference sequence). CDR3 DNA: TGTGCCAGCAGAGCCGGGCGGATAGAAGCTTTCTTT. Its protein is CASRAGRIEAFF.

The gene calls are TRBV12-3 or TRBV12-4 and TRBJ2-1; 8 nucleotides align to TRBD1. The V and J ends lost 11 bases and 5 bases, in that order; junction bases with no gene match: 8. The CDR3 is 13 residues long. As DNA, the CDR3 is TGTGCCGACCAGGGGGCAAGGGACAATGAGCAGTTCTTC. This gives the protein CADQGARDNEQFF.

This clonotype was detected many times. The rearrangement links TRBV2 to TRBJ2-1, with D possibly matching TRBD2 (6 bases). The V end lost 0 bases, the J end lost 4 bases, and 10 bases lay between the germline ends. This CDR3 spans 15 amino acids. Germline CDR1 reads SNHLY; CDR2 reads FYNNEI. This CDR3 reads CASSEAGGGYNEQFF. CDR3 bases: TGTGCCAGCAGTGAAGCGGGAGGAGGGTACAATGAGCAGTTCTTC.

This clonotype has at least ten counts. This sequence joins TRBV2 and TRBJ1-5; 9 bases are shared with TRBD1. Trimming removed 5 bases from V and 1 base from J; junction bases left unmatched: 3. The CDR3 is 15 amino acids. Germline V lookup: CDR1 SNHLY, CDR2 FYNNEI. The CDR3 is CASSTGGRSNQPQHF. The CDR3 DNA follows: TGTGCCAGCAGTACAGGGGGCCGGAGCAATCAGCCCCAGCATTTT.

This clonotype was counted ten times or more. The V and J genes are TRBV20-1 and TRBJ2-1; D not certain. CDR3 length: 15 residues. Trimming left V 6 bases short and J 0 bases short, with 15 bases between. Germline V gene data show CDR1 as DFQATT and CDR2 as SNEGSKA (reference sequence). The DNA of the CDR3 is TGCAGTGCAGCTTCCGGCGCCAACTCCTACAATGAGCAGTTCTTC. It encodes CSAASGANSYNEQFF.

This clonotype has just a few counts. The rearrangement joins TRBV5-1 to TRBJ1-1; the D is unclear. The CDR3 spans 16 residues. Germline V gene lookup returns CDR1 SGHRS and CDR2 YFSETQ. V was trimmed by 0 bases and J by 0 bases, leaving 12 bases between them. The CDR3 coding sequence is TGCGCCAGCAGCTTGGAGCGCAGTGAATTGAACACTGAAGCTTTCTTT. Amino acids: CASSLERSELNTEAFF.

The chain employs TRBV2 and TRBJ1-5, with 7 bases lining up with TRBD1. There are 15 residues in the CDR3. The V segment lost 1 base and the J segment 2 bases; nucleotides outside the gene matches: 2. Germline V CDR1 and CDR2: SNHLY, FYNNEI. The CDR3 is CASSEDRGGNQPQHF. DNA of the CDR3: TGTGCCAGCAGTGAAGACAGGGGTGGCAATCAGCCCCAGCATTTT.

On this clonotype itself: A read error is likely here: a far larger clone is one base away. The rearrangement joins TRBV13 to TRBJ2-3; 7 positions match TRBD2. This CDR3 contains 19 residues. Germline V lookup: CDR1 PRHDT, CDR2 FYEKMQ (reference sequence). The CDR3 coding sequence is TGTGCCGGCAGCTTCCACCGGGGGGAGGGATACCATGGCACAGATACGCAGTATTTT. Residues: CAGSFHRGEGYHGTDTQYF.

V gene TRBV6-8 combines with J gene TRBJ2-6; 10 bases map to TRBD1. V was pared by 4 bases and J by 0 bases, with 6 bases of the junction left unmatched. From germline, CDR1 is MNHGY and CDR2 SAAAGT. The CDR3 sequence is 18 residues long. The CDR3 here is CASSSRTGGFSGANVLTF. The DNA of the CDR3 is TGTGCCAGCAGTTCTCGGACAGGGGGGTTCTCTGGGGCCAACGTCCTGACTTTC.

This rearrangement joins TRBV6-8 to TRBJ2-1, with 8 positions matching TRBD1. The germline V gene encodes CDR1 MNHGY and CDR2 SAAAGT. The CDR3 sequence is 17 residues long. Trimming at V came to 8 bases and at J to 5 bases, leaving 17 bases not matched to a gene. CDR3 sequence: CASAEKRPWTGHNEQFF. The CDR3 bases are TGTGCCAGCGCCGAAAAACGTCCCTGGACAGGGCACAATGAGCAGTTCTTC.

This sequence joins TRBV5-6 and TRBJ2-7; D might be TRBD2 (6 bases). Trimming took off 2 bases at V and 6 bases at J, with 18 bases between the two ends. Germline assignment: CDR1 SGHDT and CDR2 YYEEEE. This CDR3 is built from 15 residues. CDR3 in amino acids: CASSFTGRGAGEQYF. The CDR3 DNA reads as TGTGCCAGCAGCTTCACCGGGAGAGGGGCGGGCGAGCAGTACTTC.

J is TRBJ2-2 and V is TRBV2; unclear D gene. Trimming left V 8 bases short and J 5 bases short, with 3 bases between. The CDR3 loop spans 10 amino acids. Germline values: CDR1 SNHLY, CDR2 FYNNEI. CDR3 region: CASRTGELFF. The CDR3 DNA sequence: TGTGCCAGCCGGACCGGGGAGCTGTTTTTT.

This clonotype was counted at least ten times. The V gene is TRBV18, the J gene TRBJ1-2; possibly TRBD1 for D (5 bases). V lost 2 bases to trimming and J lost 6 bases, with 19 bases between them. Per germline, CDR1 KGHSH and CDR2 LQKENI. The CDR3 is 16 residues long. In DNA form, the CDR3 reads TGTGCCAGCTCACCAGTCAGGGATGGTCTCGAAAATGGCTACACCTTC. Translating gives CASSPVRDGLENGYTF.

In this sample, this clonotype turned up a few times. This likely reflects a read error, since a far larger clone is one base away. The V and J genes are TRBV24-1 and TRBJ2-7; TRBD2 matches 13 bases. J was trimmed by 7 bases and V by 3 bases; bases with no gene match: 5. The CDR3 runs to 15 residues. Per the germline V gene, CDR1 is KGHDR and CDR2 is SFDVKD. CDR3 protein: CATSDTSGRAFEQYF. In DNA form, the CDR3 reads TGTGCCACCAGTGATACTAGCGGGAGGGCCTTTGAGCAGTACTTC.

This clonotype was seen at least ten times. This chain uses TRBV5-5 with TRBJ2-3; D is unclear. The length of the CDR3 is 11 residues. The germline gives CDR1 SGHKS, CDR2 YYEKEE (reference sequence). The V end lost 2 bases, the J end lost 6 bases, and 4 bases lay between the germline ends. The CDR3: CASSFRDTQYF. The DNA for the CDR3 is TGTGCCAGCAGCTTTAGGGATACGCAGTATTTT. The full variable domain, with the rest looked up from reference TRBV5-5 and TRBJ2-3, is DAGVTQSPTHLIKTRGQQVTLRCSPISGHKSVSWYQQVLGQGPQFIFQYYEKEERGRGNFPDRFSARQFPNYSSELNVNALLLGDSALYLCASSFRDTQYFGPGTRLTVL.

The rearrangement joins TRBV19 to TRBJ2-1, with D possibly being TRBD1 or TRBD2 (6 bases each). V was trimmed by 6 bases and J by 0 bases, leaving 18 bases between them. CDR1 LNHDA and CDR2 SQIVND come from the germline V gene (reference sequence). CDR3 length: 17 residues. For the CDR3, the DNA is TGTGCCAGTAGAGTAGGAGAGGGGGGTAGCTCCTACAATGAGCAGTTCTTC. This gives the protein CASRVGEGGSSYNEQFF.

Relative to its sample, this clonotype is medium-sized. This sequence joins TRBV13 and TRBJ2-7; D gene ambiguous. Per germline, CDR1 PRHDT and CDR2 FYEKMQ (reference sequence). The CDR3 length is 14 residues. Trimming shortened V by 8 bases and J by 0 bases, and 14 bases separated the two germline ends. CDR3 in amino acids: CASGGQDSSYEQYF. The CDR3 region has the DNA TGTGCCAGCGGTGGTCAAGATTCCTCCTACGAGCAGTACTTC.

The V gene is TRBV7-2, the J gene TRBJ2-1; D perhaps matches TRBD2 (6 bases). The CDR3 extends over 17 amino acids. Germline CDR1 SGHTA, CDR2 FQGNSA. V lost 1 base and J lost 1, with 14 bases in between. The CDR3 is CASSLGGPGGSYNEQFF. The CDR3 bases are TGTGCCAGCAGCTTAGGGGGCCCCGGGGGATCCTACAATGAGCAGTTCTTC.

This clonotype was recorded at least ten times. A junction end diverges from the germline sequence, so it may reflect a read error. This rearrangement joins TRBV12-3 or TRBV12-4 to TRBJ2-5; 8 nucleotides match TRBD2. The CDR3 sequence is 12 residues long. CDR3 loop: CASSGGGETQYF. CDR3 DNA: TGCGCCAGCTCGGGAGGGGGAGAGACCCAGTACTTC.